This passage covers 21 T cell receptor beta chains from one sample sequenced in a study of somatic mutations in cytotoxic T cells in rheumatoid arthritis. The assay was immunoSEQ multiplex PCR, and TCRdb's table has in-frame clones only and misses some. The sample includes about 4,200 clones, approximately 72% of them seen just once. The specimen was CD8+ T cells sorted from blood. These receptors were taken from an adult with rheumatoid arthritis.

On this clone itself: One end of the junction fails to match germline, which may point to a read error. Different DNA sequences within this sample yield the same CDR3. The chain has TRBV4-2 and TRBJ1-1; D is undetermined. Germline V gene data show CDR1 as LGHNA and CDR2 as YNFKEQ. This CDR3 is built from 13 residues. The CDR3 DNA reads TGTGCCAGCAGCCAAGAAAGGAACACTGAGGCTTTCTTT. Its translation: CASSQERNTEAFF.

This clone was counted a few times. The chain couples TRBV7-9 to TRBJ1-1; D not resolved. V gave up 5 bases and J gave up 1 base, with 8 bases separating them. CDR3 length: 13 amino acids. CDR1 is SEHNR and CDR2 is FQNEAQ in the germline V gene (reference sequence). CDR3 in DNA: TGTGCCAGCAGCCCCGCCTCGAACACTGAAGCTTTCTTT. Its protein product is CASSPASNTEAFF.

This chain connects TRBV13 to TRBJ1-5, with D tentatively TRBD1 (5 bases). Trimming shortened V by 0 bases and J by 4 bases, and 10 bases separated the two germline ends. The germline gives CDR1 PRHDT, CDR2 FYEKMQ (reference sequence). CDR3 length: 15 residues. The CDR3 sequence: CASSLGRGGNQPQHF. CDR3 in DNA: TGTGCCAGCAGCTTAGGCCGCGGGGGGAATCAGCCCCAGCATTTT.

CDR3: CASSFGQGAGGELFF. In DNA form, the CDR3 reads TGTGCCAGCAGCTTCGGACAGGGGGCAGGCGGGGAGCTGTTTTTT. The rearrangement links TRBV13 to TRBJ2-2; 11 bases fit TRBD1. The V gene's germline CDR1 is PRHDT and CDR2 FYEKMQ (reference sequence). After removal of 3 bases from V and 7 bases from J, the junction contained 4 bases not matched to a gene. This CDR3 spans 15 amino acids.

This chain uses TRBV9 with TRBJ1-2; 8 positions match TRBD1. The CDR3 runs to 14 residues. The V and J ends lost 4 bases and 8 bases, in that order; junction bases with no gene match: 10. The germline CDR1 and CDR2 sequences are SGDLS and YYNGEE. CDR3 in amino acids: CASSPTGGGVGYTF. CDR3 DNA: TGTGCCAGCAGCCCTACAGGGGGTGGGGTCGGCTACACCTTC.

This clone turned up a few times. J is TRBJ2-7 and V is TRBV6-1; TRBD1 is a possible D gene (7 bases). The CDR3 covers 15 residues. Germline V gives CDR1 MNHNS, CDR2 SASEGT. The V end was cut by 2 bases, the J end by 0 bases, with 11 bases between. The CDR3 nucleotides are TGTGCCAGCAGTGAAAGGGGGGACAGCTCCTACGAGCAGTACTTC. Translation gives CASSERGDSSYEQYF.

The V and J genes are TRBV7-9 and TRBJ2-1; D remains unclear. The germline V gene encodes CDR1 SEHNR and CDR2 FQNEAQ (reference sequence). The V end lost 8 bases, the J end lost 0 bases, and 5 bases lay between the germline ends. CDR3 size: 12 residues. The CDR3 DNA follows: TGTGCCAGCTCAGACTCCTACAATGAGCAGTTCTTC. It translates to CASSDSYNEQFF.

A note on this clone: One end of the junction varies from germline; a read error may be responsible. V and J are TRBV11-2 and TRBJ1-1; D perhaps matches TRBD1 (5 bases). The germline gives CDR1 SGHAT, CDR2 FQNNGV. The CDR3 runs 13 residues. As DNA, the CDR3 is TGTGCCAGCGGCTTAGCCGGGGCTGGGGGAGCTTTCTTT. It translates to CASGLAGAGGAFF.

The CDR3 sequence is CASSFYGSNYGYTF. CDR3 in DNA: TGTGCCAGCAGCTTTTATGGATCTAACTATGGCTACACCTTC. The chain joins TRBV7-2 to TRBJ1-2; D unclear. V was pared by 3 bases and J by 0 bases, with 8 bases between. CDR3 size: 14 residues. Germline V gene data show CDR1 as SGHTA and CDR2 as FQGNSA.

The V gene is TRBV27, the J gene TRBJ1-1; D call uncertain. Germline V gives CDR1 MNHEY, CDR2 SMNVEV (reference sequence). The V end lost 8 bases, the J end lost 1 base, and 14 bases lay between the germline ends. The CDR3 runs 14 residues. The CDR3 nucleotides read TGTGCCAGCGGCCCCAGTACTCAGAACACTGAAGCTTTCTTT. It is translated as CASGPSTQNTEAFF.

V is TRBV9 and J is TRBJ2-7; D is perhaps TRBD1 (6 bases). CDR1 and CDR2 from the germline V gene are SGDLS and YYNGEE. The CDR3 has 14 residues. V lost 2 bases to trimming and J lost 2 bases, with 11 bases between them. CDR3 residues: CASSVHRAAYEQYF. For the CDR3, the DNA is TGTGCCAGCAGCGTCCACAGGGCTGCCTACGAGCAGTACTTC.

The rearrangement joins TRBV19 to TRBJ1-3; D is unresolved. Trimming pared 6 bases from V and 3 bases from J, leaving 15 bases between. CDR3 length equals 15 residues. Germline lookup yields CDR1 LNHDA and CDR2 SQIVND (reference sequence). The CDR3 DNA is TGTGCCAGTAGAGGGCCGTCGGCAGTTGGAAACACCATATATTTT. It yields the protein CASRGPSAVGNTIYF.

V and J are TRBV27 and TRBJ1-2, with D possibly being TRBD1 (6 bases). The V gene's germline CDR1 is MNHEY and CDR2 SMNVEV (reference sequence). The CDR3 has 12 residues. V was clipped by 6 bases and J by 7 bases, with 12 bases between them. CDR3 protein: CASRRGVGGYTF. The CDR3 DNA follows: TGTGCCAGCAGGAGGGGGGTTGGTGGCTACACCTTC.

This chain's CDR3 is CASQSVASTDTQYF. The CDR3 DNA is TGCGCCAGCCAAAGCGTCGCTAGCACAGATACGCAGTATTTT. The genes are TRBV10-2 and TRBJ2-3; D unresolved. Trimming cost V 8 bases and J 0 bases, with 12 bases left between them. Germline values: CDR1 WSHSY, CDR2 SAAADI. The CDR3 spans 14 residues.

This clone was seen just once. V usage is TRBV5-1 and J usage is TRBJ1-5, with D possibly TRBD1 on 5 matching bases. Deletions cut 0 bases from V and 5 bases from J, with 18 bases between. The CDR3 totals 17 residues. Germline loops: CDR1 SGHRS, CDR2 YFSETQ. The CDR3 reads CASSLGGGGETDQPQHF. CDR3 DNA: TGCGCCAGCAGCTTGGGCGGTGGGGGAGAAACTGATCAGCCCCAGCATTTT.

This chain uses TRBV29-1 with TRBJ1-3, with no clear D. This CDR3 region has 13 residues. V dropped 5 bases and J dropped 4 bases, with 12 bases sitting between them. The germline V gene encodes CDR1 SQVTM and CDR2 ANQGSEA. This chain's CDR3 is CSVWVRSGNTIYF. The DNA for the CDR3 is TGCAGCGTTTGGGTTAGATCCGGAAACACCATATATTTT.

The chain has TRBV4-3 and TRBJ2-7, with unresolved D. Trimming took off 2 bases at V and 6 bases at J, with 11 bases between the two ends. CDR3 length: 13 amino acids. The germline gives CDR1 LGHNA, CDR2 YSLEER. In DNA, the CDR3 is TGCGCCAGCAGCCAAAATACGCGTCGCGAGCAGTACTTC. It yields the protein CASSQNTRREQYF.

The chain is built from TRBV29-1 and TRBJ1-1; maybe TRBD1 (5 bases). The germline V gene encodes CDR1 SQVTM and CDR2 ANQGSEA. V lost 7 bases and J 8 bases, leaving 17 bases between the germline ends. This CDR3 spans 12 amino acids. In DNA form, the CDR3 reads TGCAGCGCCCGGGACCCCTACCTAGAAGCTTTCTTT. This codes for CSARDPYLEAFF.

The chain recombines TRBV7-2 with TRBJ1-3; D remains ambiguous. The CDR3 runs 15 residues. V dropped 2 bases and J dropped 0 bases, with 8 bases sitting between them. CDR1 is SGHTA, CDR2 FQGNSA, per germline. This CDR3 reads CASSLRGSSGNTIYF. CDR3 nucleotide sequence: TGTGCCAGCAGCTTAAGAGGGAGCTCTGGAAACACCATATATTTT. The full variable domain, with the rest looked up from reference TRBV7-2 and TRBJ1-3, is GAGVSQSPSNKVTEKGKDVELRCDPISGHTALYWYRQSLGQGLEFLIYFQGNSAPDKSGLPSDRFSAERTGGSVSTLTIQRTQQEDSAVYLCASSLRGSSGNTIYFGEGSWLTVV.

DNA for the CDR3: TGTGCCAGCAGCTTGCTCGCCGAGCAGTACTTC. Its translation: CASSLLAEQYF. This chain joins TRBV7-8 and TRBJ2-7, with D unresolved. CDR3 length: 11 residues. V was clipped by 3 bases and J by 6 bases, with 6 bases between them. Looked up from germline, CDR1 is SGHVS and CDR2 is FQNEAQ.

This chain links TRBV7-9 with TRBJ2-5; 7 bases map to TRBD1. Germline loops: CDR1 SEHNR, CDR2 FQNEAQ (reference sequence). J was trimmed by 3 bases and V by 3 bases; bases with no gene match: 4. The CDR3 is made up of 14 amino acids. In nucleotides, the CDR3 is TGTGCCAGCAGCTTTTTCGACAGGGAAGAGACCCAGTACTTC. Translation gives CASSFFDREETQYF. The variable domain in full, with the rest retrieved from reference TRBV7-9 and TRBJ2-5, is DTGVSQNPRHKITKRGQNVTFRCDPISEHNRLYWYRQTLGQGPEFLTYFQNEAQLEKSRLLSDRFSAERPKGSFSTLEIQRTEQGDSAMYLCASSFFDREETQYFGPGTRLLVL.